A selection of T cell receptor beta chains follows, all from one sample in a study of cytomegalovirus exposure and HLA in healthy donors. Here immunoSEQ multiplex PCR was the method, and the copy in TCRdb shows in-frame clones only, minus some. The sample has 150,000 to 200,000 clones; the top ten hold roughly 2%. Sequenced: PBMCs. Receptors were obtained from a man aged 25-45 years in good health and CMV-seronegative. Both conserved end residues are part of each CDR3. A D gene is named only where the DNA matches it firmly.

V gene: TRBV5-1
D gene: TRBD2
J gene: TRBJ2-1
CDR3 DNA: TGCGCCAGCAGCTTACGCGGGGGGGCGGCAAGGGAGCAGTTCTTC
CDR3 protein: CASSLRGGAAREQFF

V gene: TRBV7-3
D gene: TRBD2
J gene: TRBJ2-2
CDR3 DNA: TGTGCCAGCAGGTGGCGAGCGGGGGCCACCGGGGAGCTGTTTTTT
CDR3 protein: CASRWRAGATGELFF

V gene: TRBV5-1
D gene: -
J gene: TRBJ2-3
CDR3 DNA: TGCGCCAGCAGCTTGCAGGCCTACACAGATACGCAGTATTTT
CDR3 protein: CASSLQAYTDTQYF

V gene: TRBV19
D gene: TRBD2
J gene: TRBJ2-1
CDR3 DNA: TGTGCCAGTAGTATAGTAACTAGCGGGATCCGGGTCTTC
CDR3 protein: CASSIVTSGIRVF

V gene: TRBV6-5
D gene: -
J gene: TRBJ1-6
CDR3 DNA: TGTGCCAGCAGTTACTCGAACAGCGGAAATTCACCCCTCCACTTT
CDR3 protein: CASSYSNSGNSPLHF

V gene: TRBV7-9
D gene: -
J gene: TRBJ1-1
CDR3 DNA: TGTGCCAGCAGCGGGACTTTGAACACTGAAGCTTTCTTT
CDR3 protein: CASSGTLNTEAFF

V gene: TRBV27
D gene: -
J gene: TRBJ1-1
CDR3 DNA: TGTGCCAGCAGTGAACAGGATTCGTTAGCTTTCTTT
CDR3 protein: CASSEQDSLAFF

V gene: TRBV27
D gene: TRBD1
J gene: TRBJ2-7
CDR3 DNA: TGTGCCAGCAGTTACGGGGACAGGGACGAGCAGTACTTC
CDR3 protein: CASSYGDRDEQYF

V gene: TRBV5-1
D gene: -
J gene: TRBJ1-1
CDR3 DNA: TGCGCCAGCAGCTTGGAGGTCGACCAGGGGAGCGGAGCTTTCTTT
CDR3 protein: CASSLEVDQGSGAFF

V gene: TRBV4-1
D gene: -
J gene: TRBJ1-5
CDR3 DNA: TGCGCCAGCAGCCATCCGGCAGGGGGCAATCAGCCCCAGCATTTT
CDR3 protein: CASSHPAGGNQPQHF

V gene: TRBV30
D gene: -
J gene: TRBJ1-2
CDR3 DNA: TGTGCCTGGAGTGTACGGCGGAGTGGGGCGCATGGCTACACCTTC
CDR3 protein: CAWSVRRSGAHGYTF

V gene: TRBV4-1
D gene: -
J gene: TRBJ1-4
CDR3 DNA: TGCGCCAGCGGCGGGGGGCCTAAAAAACTGTTTTTT
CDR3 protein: CASGGGPKKLFF

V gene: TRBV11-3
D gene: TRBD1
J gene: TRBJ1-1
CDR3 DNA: TGTGCCAGCAGCTGGACAGGGGACACTGAAGCTTTCTTT
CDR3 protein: CASSWTGDTEAFF

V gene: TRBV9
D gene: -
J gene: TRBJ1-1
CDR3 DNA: TGTGCCAGCAGCGACCCGACGGGGGAACCGAACACTGAAGCTTTCTTT
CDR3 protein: CASSDPTGEPNTEAFF

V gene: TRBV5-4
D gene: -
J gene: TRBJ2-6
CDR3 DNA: TGTGCCAGCAGCTCCTTATTGGGGGGGCGAGTCTCTGGGGCCAACGTCCTGACTTTC
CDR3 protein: CASSSLLGGRVSGANVLTF

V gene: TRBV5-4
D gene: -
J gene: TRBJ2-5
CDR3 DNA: TGTGCCAGCAGCCCGACCAGCGGACACCAAGAGACCCAGTACTTC
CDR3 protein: CASSPTSGHQETQYF

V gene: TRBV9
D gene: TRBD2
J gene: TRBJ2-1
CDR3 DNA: TGTGCCAGCAGCGTATTAGCGGGTACCTACAATGAGCAGTTCTTC
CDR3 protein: CASSVLAGTYNEQFF

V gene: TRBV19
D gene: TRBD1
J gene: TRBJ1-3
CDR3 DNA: TGTGCCAGTAGATACCAGCCTCGGGACAGGCAATCCTCTGGAAACACCATATATTTT
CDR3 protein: CASRYQPRDRQSSGNTIYF

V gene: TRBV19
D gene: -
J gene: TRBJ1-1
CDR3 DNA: TGTGCCAGTAGTGTAACCGGGAGAGGGAACACTGAAGCTTTCTTT
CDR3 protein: CASSVTGRGNTEAFF

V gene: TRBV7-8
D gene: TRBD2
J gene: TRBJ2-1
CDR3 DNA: TGTGCCAGCAGCTCCTACCGACTAGCGGGAGTGGGGGGCAATGAGCAGTTCTTC
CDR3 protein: CASSSYRLAGVGGNEQFF

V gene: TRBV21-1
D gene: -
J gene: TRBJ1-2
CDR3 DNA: TGTGCCAGCAGCAAAGGGGGCCGTGGCTACACCTTC
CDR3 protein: CASSKGGRGYTF

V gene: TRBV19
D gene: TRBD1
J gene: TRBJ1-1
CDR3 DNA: TGTGCCAGTAGTGTTCGGACAGGGGGAACTGAAGCTTTCTTT
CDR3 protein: CASSVRTGGTEAFF

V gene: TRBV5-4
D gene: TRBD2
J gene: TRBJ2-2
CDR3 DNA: TGTGCCAGCAGCTTGGGGGCGGGGGTTACCGCCGGGGAGCTGTTTTTT
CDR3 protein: CASSLGAGVTAGELFF

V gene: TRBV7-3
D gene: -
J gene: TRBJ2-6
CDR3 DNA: TGTGCCAGCAGCTTACTTCAGGGGCGGAACTCTGGGGCCAACGTCCTGACTTTC
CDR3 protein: CASSLLQGRNSGANVLTF

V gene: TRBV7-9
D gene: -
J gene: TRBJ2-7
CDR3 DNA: TGTGCCAGCAGCTTAGGAGTCAACTCCTACGAGCAGTACTTC
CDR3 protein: CASSLGVNSYEQYF

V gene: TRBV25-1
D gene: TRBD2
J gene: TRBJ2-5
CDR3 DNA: TGTGCCAGCAAGGCGGGGGTGCAGACCCAGTACTTC
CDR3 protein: CASKAGVQTQYF

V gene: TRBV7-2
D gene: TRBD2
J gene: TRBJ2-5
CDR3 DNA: TGTGCCAGCAGCCCGGGGGGGCGAAAGCAAGAGACCCAGTACTTC
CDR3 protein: CASSPGGRKQETQYF

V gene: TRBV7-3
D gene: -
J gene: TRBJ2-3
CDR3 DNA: TGTGCCAGCAGCGTAATAGCGGATACGCAGTATTTT
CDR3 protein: CASSVIADTQYF

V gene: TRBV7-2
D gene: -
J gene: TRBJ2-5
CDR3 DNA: TGTGCCAGCAGCTTAGTAGGGACTTCTCAAGAGACCCAGTACTTC
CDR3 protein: CASSLVGTSQETQYF

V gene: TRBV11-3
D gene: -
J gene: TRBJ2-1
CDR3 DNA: TGTGCCAGCAGCTTAGGTGGGAGCTCCTACAATGAGCAGTTCTTC
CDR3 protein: CASSLGGSSYNEQFF

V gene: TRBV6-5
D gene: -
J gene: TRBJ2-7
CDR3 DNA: TGTGCCAGCAGTTACTCGGGCAGCACAGTGCAGTACTTC
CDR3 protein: CASSYSGSTVQYF

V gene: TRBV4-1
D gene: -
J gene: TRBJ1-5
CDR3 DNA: TGCGCCAGCAGCCTCGGACAGACCAATCAGCCCCAGCATTTT
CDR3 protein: CASSLGQTNQPQHF

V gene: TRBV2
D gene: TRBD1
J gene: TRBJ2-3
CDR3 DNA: TGTGCCAGCAGCGCGGACAGGGGAACAGATACGCAGTATTTT
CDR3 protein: CASSADRGTDTQYF

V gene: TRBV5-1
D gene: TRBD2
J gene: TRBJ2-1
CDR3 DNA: TGCGCCAGCAGCTTGCTAGCGGGAGGCGAGAATGAGCAGTTCTTC
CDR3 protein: CASSLLAGGENEQFF

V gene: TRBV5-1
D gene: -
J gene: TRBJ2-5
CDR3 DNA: TGCGCCAGCAGGGTTGGGGGGTCTGAGACCCAGTACTTC
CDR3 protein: CASRVGGSETQYF

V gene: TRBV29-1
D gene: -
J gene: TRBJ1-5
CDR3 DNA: TGCAGCGTTGGGGAGACAAATCAGCCCCAGCATTTT
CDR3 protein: CSVGETNQPQHF

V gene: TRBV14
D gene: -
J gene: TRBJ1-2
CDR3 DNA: TGTGCCAGCAGCCAAGATAATGGACGGACTTACACCTTC
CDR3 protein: CASSQDNGRTYTF

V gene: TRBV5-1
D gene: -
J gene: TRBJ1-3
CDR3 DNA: TGCGCCAGCAGCTTGGGCACAGATATTGGAAACACCATATATTTT
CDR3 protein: CASSLGTDIGNTIYF

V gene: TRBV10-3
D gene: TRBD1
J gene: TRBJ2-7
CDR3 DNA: TGTGCCACACAGGGGGAGTACGAGCAGTACTTC
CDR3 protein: CATQGEYEQYF

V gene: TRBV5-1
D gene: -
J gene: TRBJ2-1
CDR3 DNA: TGCGCCAGCGCTGGCCCGGGAATCGGCGGTGAGCAGTTCTTC
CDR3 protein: CASAGPGIGGEQFF

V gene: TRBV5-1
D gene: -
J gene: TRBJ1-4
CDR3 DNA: TGCGCCAGCAGTTTCGACAGCGAAAATGAAAAACTGTTTTTT
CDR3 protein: CASSFDSENEKLFF

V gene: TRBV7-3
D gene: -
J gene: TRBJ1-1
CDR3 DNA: TGTGCCAGCAGCCCGGCCCGGGGGACTGAAGCTTTCTTT
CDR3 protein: CASSPARGTEAFF

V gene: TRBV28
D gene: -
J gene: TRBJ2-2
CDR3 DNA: TGTGCCAGCAGTGCGTACAGGCCCGGGGAGCTGTTTTTT
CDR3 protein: CASSAYRPGELFF

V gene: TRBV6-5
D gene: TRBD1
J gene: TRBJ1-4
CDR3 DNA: TGTGTCAGCAAAGACAGGGGGCATGAAAAACTGTTTTTT
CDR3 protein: CVSKDRGHEKLFF

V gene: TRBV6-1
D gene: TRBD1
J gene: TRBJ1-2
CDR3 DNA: TGTGCCAGCAAAGGACAGGCTCCTGGGGGGACCTTC
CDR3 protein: CASKGQAPGGTF

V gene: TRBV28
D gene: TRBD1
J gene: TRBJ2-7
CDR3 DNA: TGTGCCAGCAGTTTTCAGGGGGAGTTTTACGAGCAGTACTTC
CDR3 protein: CASSFQGEFYEQYF

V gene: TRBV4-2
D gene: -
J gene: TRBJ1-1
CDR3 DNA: TGTGCCAGCAGCCAACTTATGAACACTGAAGCTTTCTTT
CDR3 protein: CASSQLMNTEAFF

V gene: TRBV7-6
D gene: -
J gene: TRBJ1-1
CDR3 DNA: TGTGCCAGCAGTACGCGATTGAACACTGAAGCTTTCTTT
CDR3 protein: CASSTRLNTEAFF